This T cell receptor beta chain was captured by sequencing in a study of CXCR3-negative and CXCR3-positive naive CD8 T cells. Via 5' RACE with UMI labels, TRB cDNA libraries were prepared. TCRdb reprocessed the 5' RACE reads, keeping one entry per CDR3 protein, no DNA. Its table records about 150,000 distinct CDR3 sequences. By phenotype, naive CD8+ T cells were CD45RO-CCR7+CD27+CD95-. To note about this clonotype: Its cognate antigen is unknown.

This CDR3 is 11 amino acids long. The germline CDR1 and CDR2 sequences are LNHDA and SQIVND (reference sequence). Study findings and constraints: More hydrophobic TRB CDR3s were found in CXCR3-positive naive cells than in CXCR3-negative naive cells.

This clonotype originated in a human donor in good health. Some clones in this sample may be carry-over from other donors' samples. The rearrangement uses TRBV19 and TRBJ1-2. The sample comprised naive CXCR3+ CD8+ T cells from blood. Indicated subset: CD45RO-CCR7+CD27+CD95- naive CD8+ T cells expressing CXCR3 (TNR3+). The CDR3 reads CASNSAISYTF.